The clone carrying this TCR beta chain was counted ten times or more. What it binds is unknown. TCRdb used MiXCR to reprocess the 5' RACE reads, holding one entry per CDR3 protein. The profile covers about 84,000 distinct CDR3 sequences, with over 9% appearing a single time and about 1.7% taken by the ten largest. The controls, all healthy individuals, were blood bank volunteers in Maryland, USA. These data come from a study of neurological immune-mediated disorders. The study's findings and limits: Sharing of CDR3 amino acid sequences among expanded clones across subjects was absent, suggesting private repertoires in all groups.

Looked up from germline, CDR1 is ENHRY and CDR2 is SYGVKD. Trimming took off 2 bases at V and 1 base at J, with 14 bases between the two ends. The CDR3 has 16 residues. The TCR sequence derives from a man between 40 and 49 years old in good health. Sequenced material: PBMCs. The chain joins TRBV10-3 to TRBJ2-5; TRBD1 or TRBD2 may be the D gene (5 bases each). DNA for the CDR3: TGTGCCATCAGTGAGGATAAATGGGGGTTCCAAGAGACCCAGTACTTC. Protein sequence: CAISEDKWGFQETQYF.